This T cell receptor beta chain is from a study of T cell responses to AZD1222 COVID-19 vaccine. The study, taken as a whole, reports: White British ancestry dominated among donors, who included more females, and clonal diversity was possibly underestimated.

Concerning this clone itself: What it binds is not known.

Method: immunoSEQ multiplex PCR; TCRdb's copy keeps in-frame clones and lacks some. The table has around 78,000 clones, 90% seen once. The study pooled second doses at about 4 or about 12 weeks. This receptor was identified in an adult who received the AZD1222 COVID-19 vaccine. Sequenced material: peripheral blood, taken 28 days after the second AZD1222 dose.

The chain's CDR3 is CASSIGSGGAQTEAFF. For the CDR3, the DNA is TGTGCCAGTAGTATAGGCTCTGGGGGGGCGCAGACTGAAGCTTTCTTT. This chain connects TRBV19 to TRBJ1-1; a weak D match, TRBD1 (6 bases). In germline, CDR1 is LNHDA, CDR2 SQIVND (reference sequence). Trimming shortened V by 1 base and J by 5 bases, and 17 bases separated the two germline ends. The length of the CDR3 is 16 residues.